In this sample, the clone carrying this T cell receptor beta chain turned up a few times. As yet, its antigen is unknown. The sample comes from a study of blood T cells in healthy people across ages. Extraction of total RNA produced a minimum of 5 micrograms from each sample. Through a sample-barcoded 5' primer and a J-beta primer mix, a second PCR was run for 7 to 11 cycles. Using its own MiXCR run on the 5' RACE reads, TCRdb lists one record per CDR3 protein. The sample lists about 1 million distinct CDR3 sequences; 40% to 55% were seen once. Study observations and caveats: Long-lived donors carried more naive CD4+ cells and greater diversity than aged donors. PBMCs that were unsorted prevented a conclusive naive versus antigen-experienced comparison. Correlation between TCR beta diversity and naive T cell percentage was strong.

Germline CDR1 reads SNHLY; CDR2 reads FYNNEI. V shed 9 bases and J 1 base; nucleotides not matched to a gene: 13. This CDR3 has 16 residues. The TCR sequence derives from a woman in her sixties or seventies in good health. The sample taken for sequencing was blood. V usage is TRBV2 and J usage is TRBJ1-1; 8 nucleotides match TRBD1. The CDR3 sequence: CASRRLPGTGNTEAFF. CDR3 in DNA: TGTGCCAGTAGAAGACTCCCCGGGACAGGGAACACTGAAGCTTTCTTT. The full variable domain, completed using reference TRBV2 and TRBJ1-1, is EPEVTQTPSHQVTQMGQEVILRCVPISNHLYFYWYRQILGQKVEFLVSFYNNEISEKSEIFDDQFSVERPDGSNFTLKIRSTKLEDSAMYFCASRRLPGTGNTEAFFGQGTRLTVV.